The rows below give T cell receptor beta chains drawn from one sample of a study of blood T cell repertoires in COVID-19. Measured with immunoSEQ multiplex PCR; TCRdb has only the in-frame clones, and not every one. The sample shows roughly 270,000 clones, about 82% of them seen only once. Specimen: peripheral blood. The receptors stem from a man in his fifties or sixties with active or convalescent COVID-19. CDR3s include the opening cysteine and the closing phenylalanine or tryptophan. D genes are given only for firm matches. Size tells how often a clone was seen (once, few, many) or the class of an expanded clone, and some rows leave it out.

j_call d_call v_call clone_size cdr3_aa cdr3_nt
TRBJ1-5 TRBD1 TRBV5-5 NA CASSLGQKQPQHF TGTGCCAGCAGCCTGGGACAGAAGCAGCCCCAGCATTTT
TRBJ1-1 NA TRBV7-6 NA CASSLARWRPGGTEAFF TGTGCCAGCAGCTTAGCGAGATGGCGGCCCGGTGGCACTGAAGCTTTCTTT
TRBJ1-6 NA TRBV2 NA CASREGGNSPLHF TGTGCCAGCAGGGAGGGAGGGAATTCACCCCTCCACTTT
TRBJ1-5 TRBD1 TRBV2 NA CASRTGGGPNQPQHF TGTGCCAGCAGGACAGGGGGTGGGCCAAATCAGCCCCAGCATTTT
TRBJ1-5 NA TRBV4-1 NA CASSRYGQNNQPQHF TGCGCCAGCAGCCGATACGGACAGAACAATCAGCCCCAGCATTTT
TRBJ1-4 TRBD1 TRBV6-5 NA CASSYSTGLSLFF TGTGCCAGCAGTTACTCGACAGGGTTATCACTGTTTTTT
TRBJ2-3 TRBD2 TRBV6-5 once CASSYSLAGSDTQYF TGTGCCAGCAGTTACAGTCTAGCGGGTTCAGATACGCAGTATTTT
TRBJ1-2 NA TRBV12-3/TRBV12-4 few CASSLSRYGYTF TGTGCCAGCAGTTTAAGCCGCTATGGCTACACCTTC
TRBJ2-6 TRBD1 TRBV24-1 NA CATSEGGLGANVLTF TGTGCCACCAGTGAAGGGGGCCTTGGGGCCAACGTCCTGACTTTC
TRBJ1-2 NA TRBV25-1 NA CASSEGRQGTYGYTF TGTGCCAGCAGTGAAGGAAGGCAGGGGACCTATGGCTACACCTTC
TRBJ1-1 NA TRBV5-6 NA CASSSTGVGEAFF TGTGCCAGCAGCTCGACAGGAGTGGGTGAAGCTTTCTTT
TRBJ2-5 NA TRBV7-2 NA CASSFYGADQETQYF TGTGCCAGCAGCTTTTATGGGGCAGACCAAGAGACCCAGTACTTC
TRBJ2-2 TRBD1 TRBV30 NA CALSRQGRTGELFF TGTGCCCTTTCAAGACAGGGGCGGACCGGGGAGCTGTTTTTT
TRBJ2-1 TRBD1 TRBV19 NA CASSIGGSRGTYNEQFF TGTGCCAGTAGTATAGGGGGGAGCAGGGGGACCTACAATGAGCAGTTCTTC
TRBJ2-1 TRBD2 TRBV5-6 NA CASSFTGTSGYNEQFF TGTGCCAGCAGCTTCACCGGGACTAGCGGCTACAATGAGCAGTTCTTC
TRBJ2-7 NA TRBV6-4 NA CASRTLGGPTYEQYF TGTGCCAGCAGGACATTGGGGGGGCCCACCTACGAGCAGTACTTC